This T cell receptor (beta chain) emerged from a study of cytomegalovirus exposure and HLA in healthy donors. As for the study in general: From some 180 million T cells, an earlier analysis saw 90 million to 130 million unique TCR beta sequences.

With respect to this clone: Its antigen is unidentified.

Study-wide findings and caveats: Indistinguishable V segments such as TRBV6-2 and TRBV6-3 were excluded. By a later analysis, the bulk of CMV-associated TCR beta chains appeared HLA-restricted. CMV serostatus alone was available as immune exposure information.

PCR involved 60 Vbeta and 13 Jbeta primers. Assay: immunoSEQ multiplex PCR; the TCRdb copy retains only in-frame clones and omits some. In the table there are approximately 100,000 clones, approximately 80% of which are singletons. Germline V gene sequence: CDR1 SQVTM, CDR2 ANQGSEA. The V gene end was trimmed by 7 bases and the J gene end by 7 bases; junction bases not matched to a gene: 12. The length of the CDR3 is 15 residues. This clonotype was obtained from a female donor in good health and CMV-seronegative. Sample: PBMCs. The chain uses TRBV29-1 and TRBJ2-2; 10 bases line up with TRBD1. Written as DNA, the CDR3 is TGCAGCGCTACCGGGACAGGGGACTTCGGCGGGGAGCTGTTTTTT. This translates into CSATGTGDFGGELFF.